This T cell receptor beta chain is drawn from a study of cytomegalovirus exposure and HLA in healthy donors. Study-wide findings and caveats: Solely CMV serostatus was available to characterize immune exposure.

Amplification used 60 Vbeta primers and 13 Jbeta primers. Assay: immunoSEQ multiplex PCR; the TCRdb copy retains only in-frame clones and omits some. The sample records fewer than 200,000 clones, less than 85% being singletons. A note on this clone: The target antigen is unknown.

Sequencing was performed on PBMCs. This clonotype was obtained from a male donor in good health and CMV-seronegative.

The CDR3 sequence: CASSQNTIRNTEAFF. As DNA, the CDR3 is TGCGCCAGCAGCCAGAATACTATCAGGAACACTGAAGCTTTCTTT. The rearrangement uses TRBV5-1 and TRBJ1-1; D is uncertain. Trimming cost V 4 bases and J 1 base, with 14 bases left between them. CDR3 size: 15 residues. Germline loops: CDR1 SGHRS, CDR2 YFSETQ. Full variable domain (remainder filled in from reference TRBV5-1 and TRBJ1-1): KAGVTQTPRYLIKTRGQQVTLSCSPISGHRSVSWYQQTPGQGLQFLFEYFSETQRNKGNFPGRFSGRQFSNSRSEMNVSTLELGDSALYLCASSQNTIRNTEAFFGQGTRLTVV.